Included here is one T cell receptor beta chain sequence, with context. The target of this receptor is not known. Base qualities are missing; no much larger clone stands one base away. Inclusion was restricted to participants for whom at least one PBMC sample before ART initiation and at least two post-ART samples were available. All participants with HIV were treated in the United States of America. Before DNA extraction, cryopreserved samples of roughly 0.95-10 million PBMC were thawed and washed. At the time of the earliest PBMC sample, participants with HIV were aged between roughly 20 and 54 years. Per participant, PBMC samples came from 1-4 timepoints prior to ART initiation and 2-8 timepoints following ART initiation, for a median of 7 samples. For every participant, serial HIV viral load, CD4+ T-cell count, ART history and demographic data were obtained. Genomic DNA was extracted from unsorted PBMC with a Qiagen kit on a QIAcube, with processing performed in batches of 12 samples.

This specimen comes from a study of long-term antiretroviral therapy in people with HIV (dated by TCRdb to between 2021 and 2023). Background for the entire study: The earliest samples were collected approximately a decade before the 2015 WHO recommendation for immediate ART, a period when ART was typically delayed until CD4 counts fell. A retrospective serial study tested whether ART initiation and durable HIV suppression were associated with changes in peripheral blood TRB repertoire composition and diversity. A total of around 200 cryopreserved PBMC samples were contributed to the cohort by 30 adults with confirmed HIV infection, with samples collected serially over a mean of roughly six years (range 1-12). About 35% of the 30 participants with HIV were female. No cross-contamination during QIAcube processing was seen in test extractions of a monoclonal T-cell line run alongside a few dozen polyclonal samples.

What the authors observed across the whole study: Inferences about post-ART repertoire changes were limited because no data were available on ART adherence, viral resistance or therapy changes. Limited PBMC availability meant only the TCR beta chain was sequenced, without alpha chain pairing. HIV repertoires had narrower CDR3 length ranges than controls, and the network structure suggested an antigen-experienced repertoire that shifted only slightly toward naive after ART. Expanded TRB clones identified before ART initiation dominated the repertoire at all time points, although this dominance fluctuated and declined in many PLHIV after ART. The samples span the years 2004 to 2017, and the ART regimens used at that time may not be as effective as current regimens. ART initiation was associated with a significant increase in TRB diversity, but diversity stayed significantly below transplant donor controls even after long-term ART. Because pre-ART samples had limited cell numbers, unsorted PBMC were profiled rather than sorted CD4+ and CD8+ T cells.

The immunoSEQ hsTCRB v3.0 assay was used at survey level resolution for TRB variable region sequencing. A depth of roughly 35,000-50,000 T-cell genomes per sample was targeted for TRB sequencing. TRB libraries were pooled and sequenced on an Illumina MiSeq using a v3 150-cycle kit. For the original study's pipeline: Repertoire analysis ran in R within a reproducible Nextflow workflow covering QC, data transformation and analysis. LymphoSeq2, an R package for AIRR-Seq data exploration, was used to implement custom analyses. A handful of samples that produced fewer than 5000 total TRB sequences were removed, so about 200 HIV repertoires were analyzed. Of the 188 retained HIV repertoires, 55 to 60 were collected before and 120 to 130 after ART initiation. Repertoires were downsampled to 5000 TRB nucleotide sequences, and summary statistics were averaged over 100 downsampling iterations. Only TRB sequences with CDR3 regions of at least seven amino acids were retained for analysis. Diversity was assessed using a clonality score derived from Shannon entropy and using the Gini coefficient. Repertoire networks linked the top 5000 CDR3 amino acid sequences whenever two sequences differed by an edit distance of one. Antigen specificity groups and MHC restriction were predicted for TRB CDR3 amino acid sequences with GLIPH2. To flag known CMV, EBV, HIV or tissue antigen associations, CDR3 amino acid sequences were matched against VDJdb and McPAS-TCR. Pre-ART, post-ART and control groups were compared with Wilcoxon signed-rank tests and Holm-Bonferroni correction. TCRdb holds this immuneACCESS table with in-frame rearrangements only. Some clones are missing; in checked studies, unresolved V genes explain under half, and the rest has no known cause. V and J calls plus clone size are reproduced from that table; the DNA served to infer D and trimming. The sample contains 12,000 or so clones, roughly 79% of them found a single time. About 9.9% of the sample is taken by the ten largest.

Looking up the germline V gene (reference sequence) yields CDR1 SGHNT and CDR2 YYREEE. The CDR3 contains 14 residues, cysteine and phenylalanine counted. Of the read, only the CDR3 DNA is kept; its 42 bases are in frame from base 1. At the junction V is shortened by 4 bases and J by 2 bases; bases outside the gene matches: 4. The TCR comes from a woman aged 35 to 49 with HIV. The rearranged segments are TRBV5-4 and TRBJ2-7, and 9 bases in between align with TRBD2. The sequenced sample was unsorted PBMCs, obtained 0.8 years before starting antiretroviral therapy. The DNA sequence is TGTGCCAGCAGCCCAAGCGGGAGGCCCTACGAGCAGTACTTC. This yields the protein CASSPSGRPYEQYF.